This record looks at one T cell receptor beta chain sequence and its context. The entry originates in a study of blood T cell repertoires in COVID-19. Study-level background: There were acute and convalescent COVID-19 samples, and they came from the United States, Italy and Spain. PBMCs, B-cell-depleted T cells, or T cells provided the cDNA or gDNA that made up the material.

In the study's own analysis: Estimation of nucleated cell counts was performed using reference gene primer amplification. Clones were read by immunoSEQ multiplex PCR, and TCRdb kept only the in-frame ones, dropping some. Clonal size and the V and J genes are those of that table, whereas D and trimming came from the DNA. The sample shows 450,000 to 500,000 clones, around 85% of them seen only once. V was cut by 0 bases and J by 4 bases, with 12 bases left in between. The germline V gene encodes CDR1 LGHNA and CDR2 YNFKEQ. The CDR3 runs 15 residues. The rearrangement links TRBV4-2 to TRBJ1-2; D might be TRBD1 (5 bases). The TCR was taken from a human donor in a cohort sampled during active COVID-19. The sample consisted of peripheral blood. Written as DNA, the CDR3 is TGTGCCAGCAGCCAAGATATCCAGGGTTCCTATGGCTACACCTTC. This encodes CASSQDIQGSYGYTF.